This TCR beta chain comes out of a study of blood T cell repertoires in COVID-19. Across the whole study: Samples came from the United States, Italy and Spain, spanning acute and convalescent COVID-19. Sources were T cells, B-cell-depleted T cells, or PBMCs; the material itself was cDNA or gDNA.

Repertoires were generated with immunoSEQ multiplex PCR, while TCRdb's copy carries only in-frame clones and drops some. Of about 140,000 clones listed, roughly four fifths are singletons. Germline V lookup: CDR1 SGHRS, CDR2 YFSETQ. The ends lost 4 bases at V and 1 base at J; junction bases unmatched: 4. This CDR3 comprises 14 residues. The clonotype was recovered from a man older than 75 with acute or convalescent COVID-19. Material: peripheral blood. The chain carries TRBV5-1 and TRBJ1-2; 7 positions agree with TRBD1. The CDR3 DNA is TGCGCCAGCAGCGGGTGGGACAGTAACTATGGCTACACCTTC. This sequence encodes CASSGWDSNYGYTF.